This is a list of T cell receptor beta chains from one sample in a study of T cell changes during pregnancy in multiple sclerosis. The assay was immunoSEQ multiplex PCR, and TCRdb's table has in-frame clones only and misses some. The sample includes around 56,000 clones, 92% of them seen just once. The sequencing used peripheral blood, collected in the third trimester of pregnancy. The receptors here all came from a female donor in good health, enrolled as a control in a pregnancy study. CDR3s include the opening cysteine and the closing phenylalanine or tryptophan. The order of the fields is clone size, J gene, V gene, D gene, CDR3 DNA, CDR3 protein. The D gene is left open where the match is weak. Clone size is not always given. Where it is, it says once, few, many or a class for expanded clones.

>.|TRBJ2-1|TRBV9|.
TGTGCCAGCAGCGTAGGCCAGGGGATTTCGGAGCAGTTCTTC
CASSVGQGISEQFF
>.|TRBJ2-2|TRBV7-2|.
TGTGCCAGCAGCCCAGGGCTGGCGGATAACACCGGGGAGCTGTTTTTT
CASSPGLADNTGELFF
>.|TRBJ1-2|TRBV2|.
TGTGCCAGCAGTGTTTGGAGGGATACGAGGTTAAACTATGGCTACACCTTC
CASSVWRDTRLNYGYTF
>.|TRBJ1-4|TRBV9|TRBD1
TGTGCCAGCAGCGGAGGACAGGATGCAACTAATGAAAAACTGTTTTTT
CASSGGQDATNEKLFF
>.|TRBJ2-7|TRBV19|TRBD2
TGTGCCAGTAGTATCCGGGACTACTTAGCCGAGCAGTACTTC
CASSIRDYLAEQYF
>.|TRBJ2-5|TRBV5-1|.
TGCGCCAGCAGCTTGCCTACAGAGACCCAGTACTTC
CASSLPTETQYF
>.|TRBJ2-2|TRBV19|.
TGTGCCAGTAGTATAGTGAGCGGAACCGGGGAGCTGTTTTTT
CASSIVSGTGELFF
>.|TRBJ1-1|TRBV18|.
TGTGCCAGCTCCCGTGGGACACTCACTGAAGCTTTCTTT
CASSRGTLTEAFF
>.|TRBJ2-3|TRBV5-1|TRBD1
TGCGCCAGCAGCAGGGGGGGACAGGGAGTTTTCGTCTGGGGTACGCAGTATTTT
CASSRGGQGVFVWGTQYF
>.|TRBJ2-1|TRBV6-5|.
TGTGCCAGCAGTTACGGGGGGAATGAGCAGTTCTTC
CASSYGGNEQFF
>.|TRBJ1-4|TRBV2|TRBD1
TGTGCCAGCAATACCCAGGGGGCAACTAATGAAAAACTGTTTTTT
CASNTQGATNEKLFF
>.|TRBJ1-4|TRBV27|.
TGTGCCAGCAGTTTATCAGCAGGGGAGGAAAAACTGTTTTTT
CASSLSAGEEKLFF
>.|TRBJ2-3|TRBV28|TRBD1
TGTGCCAGCAGGCGCACAGGGGGGTCAGATACGCAGTATTTT
CASRRTGGSDTQYF
>.|TRBJ2-7|TRBV30|.
TGTGCCTGGAGGGGGCCAGAGGCAGGGGCCTACGAGCAGTACTTC
CAWRGPEAGAYEQYF
>.|TRBJ1-2|TRBV28|.
TGTGCCAGCAGCCCCCGGGGGGGCGCCTATGGCTACACCTTC
CASSPRGGAYGYTF
>.|TRBJ2-3|TRBV2|.
TGTGCCAGCAGTGGCGTGGATACGCAGTATTTT
CASSGVDTQYF
>.|TRBJ2-3|TRBV4-2|TRBD2
TGTGCCAGCAGCCATTCGGGACTAGCTGACACAGATACGCAGTATTTT
CASSHSGLADTDTQYF
>.|TRBJ2-1|TRBV19|TRBD2
TGTGCCAGTAGTATCGGCCTAGCGGGAGGCCCGACTTCCTACAATGAGCAGTTCTTC
CASSIGLAGGPTSYNEQFF
>once|TRBJ2-5|TRBV5-4|.
TGTGCCAGCAGCATCCGTTCGGGGTGGGGTGTATTAGAGACCCAGTACTTC
CASSIRSGWGVLETQYF
>.|TRBJ2-5|TRBV5-1|.
TGCGCCAGCAGCTACTTTTCCCCCACTGGAGAGACCCAGTACTTC
CASSYFSPTGETQYF
>.|TRBJ1-2|TRBV5-4|TRBD1
TGTGCCAGCAGCTTGGACAGGGGCTATGGCTACACCTTC
CASSLDRGYGYTF
>.|TRBJ2-3|TRBV7-2|.
TGTGCCAGCAGCTTAGCGCCGGGGATGGAAGCAGATACGCAGTATTTT
CASSLAPGMEADTQYF
>.|TRBJ1-2|TRBV4-1|.
TGCGCCAGCAGCCGAGGGAGGGTCTATGGCTACACCTTC
CASSRGRVYGYTF
>.|TRBJ1-6|TRBV5-4|TRBD1
TGTGCCAGCAGCTCAATTTCCGGGACAGCTAATTCACCCCTCCACTTT
CASSSISGTANSPLHF
>few|TRBJ2-1|TRBV7-9|TRBD2
TGTGCCAGCAGCTTAGGAGCGGGGACCAATGAGCAGTTCTTC
CASSLGAGTNEQFF
>few|TRBJ2-2|TRBV6-6|.
TGTGCCAGCGGACAACCCGACACCGGGGAGCTGTTTTTT
CASGQPDTGELFF
>.|TRBJ1-1|TRBV18|.
TGTGCCAGCTCACCACCTATCGGCCGGGTCTCAGCTTTCTTT
CASSPPIGRVSAFF
>.|TRBJ2-5|TRBV4-2|.
TGTGCTAGCAGCCAAGGGACTTTCTCACAAGAGACCCAGTACTTC
CASSQGTFSQETQYF
>.|TRBJ2-1|TRBV11-2|.
TGTGCCAGCAGCTCGATCTACAATGCGGACTTAAACAATGAGCAGTTCTTC
CASSSIYNADLNNEQFF
>.|TRBJ2-1|TRBV18|TRBD2
TGTGCCAGCTCACCCTACTCAGCTCTAGCGGGCGCCCTTATTCACAATGAGCAGTTCTTC
CASSPYSALAGALIHNEQFF
>.|TRBJ2-3|TRBV30|.
TGTGCCTGGAGTATGCAGGGTAGCACAGATACGCAGTATTTT
CAWSMQGSTDTQYF
>.|TRBJ2-7|TRBV18|TRBD1
TGTGCCAGCTCACCAAGGCAGGGGGCACGAGAGCAGTACTTC
CASSPRQGAREQYF